This entry lists 10 T cell receptor beta chains sequenced from one sample in a study of blood T cells in healthy people across ages. The second PCR ran roughly 7 to 12 cycles with a sample-barcoded 5' primer and J-beta primers. TCRdb reprocessed the 5' RACE reads with MiXCR, giving one entry per CDR3 protein. This sample has approximately 790,000 distinct CDR3 sequences, with approximately 65% found just once. The sequenced material came from blood. The receptors were gathered from a man younger than 45 in good health.

The sample holds a few counts of this clonotype. V gene TRBV29-1 combines with J gene TRBJ2-7, with a possible D match to TRBD2 (6 bases). Trimming left V 7 bases short and J 3 bases short, with 10 bases between. CDR3 length: 11 residues. Germline CDR1 and CDR2: SQVTM and ANQGSEA. CDR3 sequence reads: CSGGGNYEQYF. CDR3 nucleotide sequence: TGCAGCGGCGGCGGGAACTACGAGCAGTACTTC.

The chain carries TRBV7-9 and TRBJ2-1, with D perhaps matching TRBD2 (7 bases). V shed 10 bases and J shed 4 bases, with 17 bases lying between them. The length of the CDR3 is 14 residues. The V gene's germline CDR1 is SEHNR and CDR2 FQNEAQ (reference sequence). The CDR3 DNA follows: TGTGCCATCCCGAGGGGGGGCGAATACAATGAGCAGTTCTTC. This codes for CAIPRGGEYNEQFF.

This clonotype has more than one count but fewer than ten. The chain has TRBV14 and TRBJ1-6; no definite D call. Trimming removed 2 bases at V and 10 bases at J, with 12 bases between. This CDR3 is 14 amino acids long. Germline V gene lookup returns CDR1 SGHDN and CDR2 FVKESK. Here the CDR3 reads CASSQLAGSSPLHF. As DNA, the CDR3 is TGTGCCAGCAGCCAATTAGCGGGAAGCTCACCCCTCCACTTT.

This clonotype was seen a few times. V usage is TRBV20-1 and J usage is TRBJ2-3; D remains ambiguous. The germline V gene encodes CDR1 DFQATT and CDR2 SNEGSKA (reference sequence). The CDR3 extends over 15 amino acids. V was shortened by 0 bases and J by 1 base, with 11 bases between the two germline ends. The CDR3: CSARETGTGTDTQYF. The DNA for the CDR3 is TGCAGTGCTAGAGAAACCGGAACCGGCACAGATACGCAGTATTTT.

The chain joins TRBV29-1 to TRBJ2-7; the D gene is possibly TRBD2 (5 bases). V was trimmed by 4 bases and J by 3 bases, leaving 16 bases between them. CDR1 SQVTM and CDR2 ANQGSEA come from the germline V gene. The CDR3 is 14 residues long. The CDR3 is CSVVGLAEHYEQYF. The CDR3 DNA reads TGCAGCGTTGTAGGGCTAGCAGAACACTACGAGCAGTACTTC.

This chain connects TRBV12-3 or TRBV12-4 to TRBJ1-5; TRBD1 aligns across 10 bases. The V segment lost 8 bases and the J segment 6 bases; nucleotides outside the gene matches: 7. The CDR3 has 14 residues. CDR3 region: CASGRQGAGQPQHF. In DNA, the CDR3 is TGTGCCAGCGGCCGACAGGGGGCTGGTCAGCCCCAGCATTTT.

V usage is TRBV2 and J usage is TRBJ1-5, with unresolved D. The CDR3 contains 14 residues. The germline V gene has CDR1 SNHLY and CDR2 FYNNEI. The V gene lost 7 bases and the J gene lost 0 bases, with 10 bases spanning the gap. CDR3 coding DNA: TGTGCCAGCAAAGAATTGTATAGCAATCAGCCCCAGCATTTT. Translated, it gives CASKELYSNQPQHF.

The chain has TRBV20-1 and TRBJ2-7; 7 nucleotides line up with TRBD1. The CDR3 totals 15 residues. CDR1 and CDR2 (germline): DFQATT, SNEGSKA (reference sequence). Trimming took 4 bases from V and 5 from J; bases not matched to a gene: 14. The CDR3 is CSATLGSTGPHEQYF. The CDR3 DNA follows: TGCAGTGCTACCCTCGGGTCGACAGGGCCCCACGAGCAGTACTTC.

This chain uses TRBV4-2 with TRBJ2-4; the match to TRBD2 covers 11 bases. The DNA end is a closer match to TRBJ2-7, so the J assignment may be wrong. CDR3 length: 16 residues. Germline values: CDR1 LGHNA, CDR2 YNFKEQ. The CDR3 sequence is CASSPLASGGTYEQYF. The CDR3 DNA is TGTGCCAGCAGCCCTTTGGCTAGCGGGGGGACCTACGAGCAGTACTTC.

The genes are TRBV21-1 and TRBJ1-5; the D call of TRBD1 is as the table states it, not checked on the DNA. TRBV21-1 constitutes a pseudogene. CDR3 length: 16 amino acids. The CDR3 region has the DNA TGTGCCAGCAGCAAAGCTACAGGGGTTAGCAATCAGCCCCAGCATTTT. It yields the protein CASSKATGVSNQPQHF.